Below, 27 T cell receptor beta chains from the same sample are listed, as sequenced in a study of blood T cell repertoires in COVID-19. Data came from immunoSEQ multiplex PCR; TCRdb stores just in-frame clones and leaves some out. The sample carries about 270,000 clones, 70% to 90% recorded once. Sequencing used PBMCs or T cells enriched from blood (not recorded which). These receptors originate from a woman in her 30s with acute COVID-19.

This chain joins TRBV3-1 (or the pseudogene TRBV3-2) and TRBJ2-1; tentative D call: TRBD2 (5 bases). The CDR3 is made up of 16 amino acids. Germline V gene lookup returns CDR1 LGHDT and CDR2 YNNKEL (reference sequence). V was trimmed by 4 bases and J by 9 bases, leaving 22 bases between them. The CDR3 spells CASSLPTREGGGEQFF. DNA for the CDR3: TGTGCCAGCAGCCTTCCTACTAGAGAAGGCGGCGGTGAGCAGTTCTTC.

This rearrangement joins TRBV24-1 to TRBJ2-1; 8 bases agree with TRBD1. The germline V gene has CDR1 KGHDR and CDR2 SFDVKD. This CDR3 is 14 amino acids long. V lost 7 bases to trimming and J lost 5 bases; unmatched junction nucleotides: 6. Written as DNA, the CDR3 is TGTGCCACCAGGTCCGGGACAGGTGACAATGAGCAGTTCTTC. Protein product: CATRSGTGDNEQFF.

The gene calls are TRBV12-3 or TRBV12-4 and TRBJ1-5; D unclear. This CDR3 spans 12 amino acids. Trimming left V 5 bases short and J 4 bases short, with 6 bases between. CDR3 DNA sequence: TGTGCCAGCAGTGGGCCGAATCAGCCCCAGCATTTT. This translates into CASSGPNQPQHF.

The rearrangement links TRBV19 to TRBJ2-6; the D gene is possibly TRBD1 (6 bases). The V gene lost 5 bases and the J gene lost 0 bases, with 14 bases spanning the gap. The length of the CDR3 is 17 residues. Per germline, CDR1 LNHDA and CDR2 SQIVND (reference sequence). The CDR3 nucleotides read TGTGCCAGTAGTCCAAGGGGGTCCTTCTCTGGGGCCAACGTCCTGACTTTC. Amino acid sequence: CASSPRGSFSGANVLTF.

This chain connects TRBV4-1 to TRBJ1-5, with D hard to call. Trimming pared 1 base from V and 6 bases from J, leaving 4 bases between. The CDR3 is made up of 12 amino acids. In germline, CDR1 is MGHRA, CDR2 YSYEKL. CDR3: CASSQGSQPQHF. The CDR3 coding sequence is TGCGCCAGCAGCCAAGGTAGTCAGCCCCAGCATTTT.

This chain connects TRBV5-6 to TRBJ1-1; tentatively, D is TRBD1 (5 bases). The CDR3 is made up of 12 amino acids. The V gene's germline CDR1 is SGHDT and CDR2 YYEEEE. V lost 4 bases and J lost 6, with 10 bases in between. CDR3 in amino acids: CASSPGGAEAFF. The CDR3 coding sequence is TGTGCCAGCAGCCCGGGAGGGGCTGAAGCTTTCTTT.

The chain has TRBV18 and TRBJ2-3; 9 nucleotides align to TRBD1. Trimming took 0 bases from V and 5 from J; bases not matched to a gene: 6. Germline CDR1 reads KGHSH; CDR2 reads LQKENI. This CDR3 comprises 16 residues. For the CDR3, the DNA is TGTGCCAGCTCACCACCATCGGGACAGGGCGAAGATACGCAGTATTTT. Amino acids: CASSPPSGQGEDTQYF.

This chain uses TRBV7-8 with TRBJ1-3; tentatively, D is TRBD1 (6 bases). Between the trimmed V and J ends, which lost 1 base and 0 bases, there was a span of 10 bases. The germline V gene has CDR1 SGHVS and CDR2 FQNEAQ. The CDR3 sequence is 16 residues long. The CDR3 here is CASSLGTASSGNTIYF. The CDR3 nucleotides are TGTGCCAGCAGCTTAGGGACAGCCTCCTCTGGAAACACCATATATTTT.

This clone has only one observation. The chain employs TRBV10-3 and TRBJ2-1; 9 nucleotides agree with TRBD2. CDR1 is ENHRY and CDR2 is SYGVKD in the germline V gene. The CDR3 length is 14 residues. The V segment lost 8 bases and the J segment 10 bases; nucleotides outside the gene matches: 12. The CDR3 region has the DNA TGTGCCATCGCTAGCGGGACTAATTTAGGGGAGCAGTTCTTC. It translates to CAIASGTNLGEQFF.

V and J are TRBV12-3 or TRBV12-4 and TRBJ1-6, with D uncertain. This CDR3 contains 12 residues. The V gene lost 6 bases and the J gene lost 10 bases, with 10 bases spanning the gap. The DNA for the CDR3 is TGTGCCAGCAGCCTAGGTACCTCACCCCTCCACTTT. Translated, it gives CASSLGTSPLHF.

V and J are TRBV7-6 and TRBJ1-2, with 7 bases matching TRBD1. The CDR3 is 17 residues long. Trimming removed 5 bases from V and 4 bases from J; junction bases left unmatched: 16. Germline CDR1 SGHVS, CDR2 FNYEAQ. The chain's CDR3 is CASSPDRNAGTAYGYTF. The CDR3 nucleotides read TGTGCCAGCAGCCCTGACCGCAACGCCGGGACAGCCTATGGCTACACCTTC.

Here the CDR3 reads CASSSPLDEKLFF. CDR3 sequence (DNA): TGTGCCAGCAGTTCCCCGCTAGATGAAAAACTGTTTTTT. J is TRBJ1-4 and V is TRBV28; D not resolved. Germline V gene lookup returns CDR1 MDHEN and CDR2 SYDVKM. The CDR3 runs to 13 residues. Between the trimmed V and J ends, which lost 4 bases and 6 bases, there was a span of 9 bases.

The chain joins TRBV4-3 to TRBJ2-3; D is perhaps TRBD1 (6 bases). The V gene's germline CDR1 is LGHNA and CDR2 YSLEER. Trimming stripped 0 bases from V and 5 bases from J, with 9 bases between. The CDR3 is made up of 14 amino acids. CDR3 protein: CASSQDKGQDTQYF. Written as DNA, the CDR3 is TGCGCCAGCAGCCAAGATAAGGGACAAGATACGCAGTATTTT.

V is TRBV7-2 and J is TRBJ2-3, with unresolved D. The CDR3 extends over 14 amino acids. Trimming left V 0 bases short and J 5 bases short, with 9 bases between. Looked up from germline, CDR1 is SGHTA and CDR2 is FQGNSA. The CDR3 DNA reads TGTGCCAGCAGCTTAGCGGTGAGGCGAGATACGCAGTATTTT. It encodes CASSLAVRRDTQYF.

V and J are TRBV2 and TRBJ1-1; TRBD1 is a possible D gene (5 bases). The CDR3 runs to 14 residues. Per the germline V gene, CDR1 is SNHLY and CDR2 is FYNNEI. V lost 3 bases to trimming and J lost 6 bases, with 14 bases between them. Written as DNA, the CDR3 is TGTGCCAGCAGTGAGGGGGGGAGGGTGGCTGAAGCTTTCTTT. Its translation: CASSEGGRVAEAFF.

This clone was recorded only once. The CDR3 reads CASSPDRVPYGYTF. As DNA, the CDR3 is TGTGCCAGCTCACCAGACAGGGTGCCTTATGGCTACACCTTC. The chain employs TRBV18 and TRBJ1-2, with TRBD1 matching 7 bases. Germline V gene data show CDR1 as KGHSH and CDR2 as LQKENI. V was clipped by 2 bases and J by 5 bases; unmatched bases: 5. The length of the CDR3 is 14 residues. The variable domain in full, with the rest retrieved from reference TRBV18 and TRBJ1-2, is NAGVMQNPRHLVRRRGQEARLRCSPMKGHSHVYWYRQLPEEGLKFMVYLQKENIIDESGMPKERFSAEFPKEGPSILRIQQVVRGDSAAYFCASSPDRVPYGYTFGSGTRLTVV.

This clone was detected once. This chain joins TRBV19 and TRBJ2-3, with TRBD2 identical over 7 bases. The germline V gene has CDR1 LNHDA and CDR2 SQIVND (reference sequence). The J segment lost 0 bases and the V segment lost 5 bases, leaving 8 bases of the junction unmatched. The CDR3 length is 16 residues. CDR3 amino acids: CASSWASGTSTDTQYF. As DNA, the CDR3 is TGTGCCAGTAGTTGGGCTAGCGGAACTAGCACAGATACGCAGTATTTT.

The chain uses TRBV27 and TRBJ2-3; TRBD2 matches at 14 bases. With 7 bases clipped from V and 0 bases from J, the junction kept 3 bases outside the gene matches. This CDR3 comprises 16 residues. From germline, CDR1 is MNHEY and CDR2 SMNVEV (reference sequence). The CDR3: CASTRTSGRSTDTQYF. The CDR3 DNA reads as TGTGCCAGCACTCGGACTAGCGGGAGGAGCACAGATACGCAGTATTTT.

Only one count was recorded for this clone. This chain links TRBV7-2 with TRBJ1-5, with 8 positions matching TRBD1. The junction had 5 bases not matched to a gene; V was cut back by 5 bases and J by 5 bases. CDR1 is SGHTA and CDR2 is FQGNSA in the germline V gene. This CDR3 contains 14 residues. The CDR3 DNA sequence: TGTGCCAGCAGCCCGACAGGGGTTTATCAGCCCCAGCATTTT. It specifies CASSPTGVYQPQHF.

The chain has TRBV30 and TRBJ2-7; tentatively, D is TRBD1 (7 bases). V dropped 2 bases and J dropped 6 bases, with 11 bases sitting between them. The germline V gene has CDR1 GTSNPN and CDR2 SVGIG (reference sequence). CDR3 length equals 12 residues. The CDR3: CAWSHQGGEQYF. Written as DNA, the CDR3 is TGTGCCTGGAGTCACCAGGGGGGCGAGCAGTACTTC.

This CDR3 reads CASSLGQGQETQYF. The CDR3 DNA is TGCGCCAGCAGCTTGGGTCAGGGCCAAGAGACCCAGTACTTC. This chain joins TRBV5-1 and TRBJ2-5, with a tentative D call TRBD1 (5 bases). V was clipped by 0 bases and J by 1 base, with 7 bases between them. Looked up from germline, CDR1 is SGHRS and CDR2 is YFSETQ. This CDR3 has 14 residues.

J is TRBJ2-1 and V is TRBV6-1, with TRBD1 matching 9 bases. The germline CDR1 and CDR2 sequences are MNHNS and SASEGT. V trimming: 2 bases; J trimming: 7 bases; junction bases outside the gene matches: 12. CDR3 length: 17 amino acids. CDR3 loop: CASSESGSGTGTNEQFF. CDR3 nucleotides: TGTGCCAGCAGTGAATCGGGTTCCGGGACAGGGACAAATGAGCAGTTCTTC.

The chain has TRBV6-5 and TRBJ1-1, with no clear D. Trimming shortened V by 0 bases and J by 1 base, and 12 bases separated the two germline ends. The CDR3 sequence is 16 residues long. Germline V CDR1 and CDR2: MNHEY, SVGAGI. The CDR3, as DNA: TGTGCCAGCAGTTACTCGGGCCGGCTGGGGAACACTGAAGCTTTCTTT. This gives the protein CASSYSGRLGNTEAFF.

About this clone: This specimen includes other DNA sequences encoding the same CDR3. The chain recombines TRBV27 with TRBJ2-1; tentatively, D is TRBD2 (5 bases). The CDR3 totals 15 residues. Deletions cut 2 bases from V and 1 base from J, with 9 bases between. Germline V gene sequence: CDR1 MNHEY, CDR2 SMNVEV (reference sequence). CDR3 in DNA: TGTGCCAGCAGTTTAGCGGGTGTATCCTACAATGAGCAGTTCTTC. It encodes CASSLAGVSYNEQFF.

This chain links TRBV6-5 with TRBJ1-1, with 9 bases lining up with TRBD1. CDR3 size: 14 residues. The J segment lost 8 bases and the V segment lost 10 bases, leaving 14 bases of the junction unmatched. Germline values: CDR1 MNHEY, CDR2 SVGAGI. The chain's CDR3 is CATTYYGTGSEAFF. The CDR3 nucleotides are TGTGCCACCACCTACTATGGGACAGGGTCCGAAGCTTTCTTT.

This rearrangement joins TRBV13 to TRBJ2-2, with 7 positions matching TRBD2. CDR3 length: 16 amino acids. V lost 6 bases and J lost 8; bases outside the gene matches: 15. Per the germline V gene, CDR1 is PRHDT and CDR2 is FYEKMQ (reference sequence). The CDR3 bases are TGTGCCAGCAGTCCCCGGGGGGACTCCTACTCGGGGGAGCTGTTTTTT. It encodes CASSPRGDSYSGELFF.

This clone was observed once. The chain employs TRBV28 and TRBJ2-2, with a tentative D call TRBD2 (5 bases). Trimming took 8 bases from V and 5 from J, leaving 15 bases between them. The CDR3 is 14 amino acids. The germline V gene has CDR1 MDHEN and CDR2 SYDVKM. CDR3 residues: CASADSSGTGELFF. For the CDR3, the DNA is TGTGCCAGCGCGGACTCCTCGGGTACCGGGGAGCTGTTTTTT.